This record concerns one T cell receptor beta chain sequence. TCRdb independently ran MiXCR on the 5' RACE reads; one entry per CDR3 protein. Among fewer than 450,000 distinct CDR3 sequences, 7% to 9% were seen once, and the ten largest hold approximately 15%. This sample was included in a study of T cells after yellow fever vaccination. V lost 5 bases to trimming and J lost 2 bases; unmatched junction nucleotides: 6. This CDR3 is 16 amino acids long. Germline-derived CDR1 and CDR2 are SEHNR and FQNEAQ (reference sequence). Sequencing was performed on PBMCs, taken approximately 40 days after the first yellow fever vaccination. The rearrangement uses TRBV7-9 and TRBJ2-5; 12 bases are shared with TRBD2. This sequence originates from a young man who received the YFV17D yellow fever vaccine. CDR3 protein: CASSKTSGGIQETQYF. In nucleotides, the CDR3 is TGTGCCAGCAGCAAAACTAGCGGGGGGATACAAGAGACCCAGTACTTC.